One and the same sample provided the 24 T cell receptor beta chains below, sequenced in a study of T cell responses to AZD1222 COVID-19 vaccine. Here immunoSEQ multiplex PCR was the method, and the copy in TCRdb shows in-frame clones only, minus some. The sample yields about 130,000 clones, around 90% seen once. The sample in question was peripheral blood, obtained on day 0 of AZD1222 vaccination. Receptors were obtained from an adult in good health.

V and J are TRBV6-5 and TRBJ1-1; no reliable D call. Germline V CDR1 and CDR2: MNHEY, SVGAGI. V shed 3 bases and J shed 8 bases, with 16 bases lying between them. The length of the CDR3 is 14 residues. DNA for the CDR3: TGTGCCAGCAGTTATACCGTCGGCGTAAGGGAAGCTTTCTTT. It translates to CASSYTVGVREAFF.

The genes are TRBV29-1 and TRBJ2-2, with D possibly called TRBD1 or TRBD2 (5 bases each). This CDR3 is 15 amino acids long. Germline CDR1 is SQVTM and CDR2 is ANQGSEA. V lost 1 base to trimming and J lost 6 bases, with 15 bases between them. The CDR3: CSVEGGAGPAGELFF. CDR3 nucleotide sequence: TGCAGCGTTGAAGGGGGAGCAGGGCCGGCCGGGGAGCTGTTTTTT.

V and J are TRBV11-1 and TRBJ1-1, with D tentatively TRBD1 (5 bases). Trimming stripped 5 bases from V and 4 bases from J, with 14 bases between. The length of the CDR3 is 14 residues. The germline V gene has CDR1 SGHAT and CDR2 FQDESV (reference sequence). The CDR3 region is CASSPHGGSTEAFF. The DNA of the CDR3 is TGTGCCAGCAGCCCTCATGGGGGGAGCACTGAAGCTTTCTTT.

This clone is a singleton in its sample. J is TRBJ2-1 and V is TRBV18; D call uncertain. V lost 2 bases and J lost 7, with 12 bases in between. CDR1 is KGHSH, CDR2 LQKENI, per germline. The CDR3 loop spans 14 amino acids. This CDR3 is CASSPSVTLNEQFF. The DNA of the CDR3 is TGTGCCAGCTCACCATCGGTCACACTTAATGAGCAGTTCTTC.

This chain uses TRBV19 with TRBJ1-4; tentative D call: TRBD1 (5 bases). Trimming cost V 9 bases and J 10 bases, with 18 bases left between them. The length of the CDR3 is 13 residues. CDR1 is LNHDA and CDR2 is SQIVND in the germline V gene (reference sequence). The CDR3 here is CASRAGIRGKLFF. The CDR3, as DNA: TGTGCCAGCCGGGCAGGGATCCGAGGAAAACTGTTTTTT.

This clone was seen only once. The genes are TRBV4-2 and TRBJ2-7; no definite D call. Germline V CDR1 and CDR2: LGHNA, YNFKEQ. V lost 1 base, J lost 0 bases, and 7 bases lay in between. This CDR3 is 14 amino acids long. The CDR3 reads CASSQVRTSYEQYF. The CDR3 DNA reads TGTGCCAGCAGCCAAGTTAGGACCTCCTACGAGCAGTACTTC.

CDR3: CASSPLGGTEAFF. CDR3 bases: TGTGCCAGCTCACCTCTTGGGGGGACTGAAGCTTTCTTT. The chain recombines TRBV18 with TRBJ1-1, with D tentatively TRBD1 (5 bases). V lost 3 bases to trimming and J lost 5 bases, with 10 bases between them. Germline V gene sequence: CDR1 KGHSH, CDR2 LQKENI. The CDR3 length is 13 residues. The entire variable domain, with the rest obtained from reference TRBV18 and TRBJ1-1, is as follows: NAGVMQNPRHLVRRRGQEARLRCSPMKGHSHVYWYRQLPEEGLKFMVYLQKENIIDESGMPKERFSAEFPKEGPSILRIQQVVRGDSAAYFCASSPLGGTEAFFGQGTRLTVV.

The rearrangement uses TRBV6-6 and TRBJ2-3; TRBD2 agrees at 11 bases. The length of the CDR3 is 16 residues. Germline lookup yields CDR1 MNHNY and CDR2 SVGAGI (reference sequence). V gave up 6 bases and J gave up 5 bases; unmatched junction bases: 10. This chain's CDR3 is CASRMGPGLAEDTQYF. The CDR3 nucleotides read TGTGCCAGCAGAATGGGCCCGGGACTAGCGGAAGATACGCAGTATTTT.

The chain links TRBV5-1 to TRBJ1-1, with 7 bases matching TRBD1. Germline V lookup: CDR1 SGHRS, CDR2 YFSETQ. J gave up 1 base and V 2 bases, and 14 bases lay outside the gene matches. The CDR3 runs 18 residues. The CDR3 here is CASSFSLTGRLSNTEAFF. As DNA, the CDR3 is TGCGCCAGCAGCTTCTCATTGACAGGGAGGCTATCGAACACTGAAGCTTTCTTT.

This clone has just one count. The V gene is TRBV5-6, the J gene TRBJ1-1, with D perhaps TRBD1 (6 bases). CDR1 is SGHDT and CDR2 is YYEEEE in the germline V gene. The CDR3 sequence is 16 residues long. The V and J ends lost 0 bases and 5 bases respectively, with 17 bases between them. CDR3 coding DNA: TGTGCCAGCAGCTTGGAGGCAGGGGTGTTAGGGACTGAAGCTTTCTTT. This codes for CASSLEAGVLGTEAFF.

The V call is TRBV5-1, the J call TRBJ1-2; D is undetermined. Trimming cost V 5 bases and J 8 bases, with 19 bases left between them. The CDR3 consists of 14 residues. Germline lookup yields CDR1 SGHRS and CDR2 YFSETQ. CDR3 nucleotide sequence: TGCGCCAGCAGTCTAGAACGGAGCCTAGGGGGCTACACCTTC. Translation: CASSLERSLGGYTF.

CDR3 amino acids: CARSLMAEWRSDTQYF. The CDR3, as DNA: TGTGCCAGAAGCTTGATGGCCGAGTGGAGGTCAGATACGCAGTATTTT. V is TRBV5-3 and J is TRBJ2-3; TRBD2 is a possible D gene (5 bases). TRBV5-3 is placed among ORFs of uncertain function. The CDR3 totals 16 residues. Trimming took off 1 base at V and 4 bases at J, with 16 bases between the two ends.

The J gene is TRBJ1-2, the V gene TRBV5-1; D unclear. Germline lookup yields CDR1 SGHRS and CDR2 YFSETQ. V dropped 3 bases and J dropped 4 bases, with 13 bases sitting between them. The CDR3 sequence is 14 residues long. Here the CDR3 reads CASSSDDGVYGYTF. Written as DNA, the CDR3 is TGCGCCAGCAGCTCGGATGACGGCGTCTATGGCTACACCTTC.

J is TRBJ1-2 and V is TRBV10-1, with D maybe TRBD1 (5 bases). V was clipped by 5 bases and J by 5 bases, with 27 bases between them. Germline lookup yields CDR1 WNHNN and CDR2 SYGVQD (reference sequence). CDR3 length equals 18 residues. The CDR3 spells CASSTAKGPRGLGYGYTF. The CDR3 nucleotides read TGCGCCAGCAGTACCGCTAAAGGACCGCGGGGGTTAGGGTATGGCTACACCTTC.

The J gene is TRBJ2-7, the V gene TRBV6-1; TRBD2 aligns across 8 bases. The germline V gene encodes CDR1 MNHNS and CDR2 SASEGT. V trimming: 1 base; J trimming: 1 base; junction bases outside the gene matches: 3. The length of the CDR3 is 15 residues. CDR3: CASSEGTGGSYEQYF. The CDR3 bases are TGTGCCAGCAGTGAAGGAACGGGGGGGTCCTACGAGCAGTACTTC.

This chain connects TRBV27 to TRBJ1-2; no definite D call. CDR1 is MNHEY and CDR2 is SMNVEV in the germline V gene (reference sequence). The ends were cut back, 5 bases at V and 2 bases at J, with 15 bases in the middle. The CDR3 contains 15 residues. CDR3 DNA: TGTGCCAGCAGTGCGCGGGCGGCAGGAAACTATGGCTACACCTTC. Its protein product is CASSARAAGNYGYTF.

The J gene is TRBJ1-4, the V gene TRBV4-3, with a tentative D call TRBD1 (5 bases). The CDR3 totals 13 residues. Per germline, CDR1 LGHNA and CDR2 YSLEER. The V end lost 1 base, the J end lost 6 bases, and 6 bases lay between the germline ends. The CDR3 DNA is TGCGCCAGCAGCCAAGGGGACGATGAAAAACTGTTTTTT. Its translation is CASSQGDDEKLFF.

V usage is TRBV5-1 and J usage is TRBJ2-1; D unclear. Trimming left V 7 bases short and J 0 bases short, with 14 bases between. The length of the CDR3 is 15 residues. CDR1 and CDR2 (germline): SGHRS, YFSETQ. The CDR3 sequence: CASFPQPTSYNEQFF. In nucleotides, the CDR3 is TGCGCCAGCTTCCCTCAACCAACCTCCTACAATGAGCAGTTCTTC.

The chain uses TRBV15 and TRBJ1-5; D gene uncertain. Trimming shortened V by 0 bases and J by 6 bases, and 12 bases separated the two germline ends. The germline V gene has CDR1 LNHNV and CDR2 YYDKDF (reference sequence). The CDR3 totals 15 residues. The CDR3 loop reads CATSRDSQVGQPQHF. CDR3 coding DNA: TGTGCCACCAGCAGAGATAGTCAGGTCGGTCAGCCCCAGCATTTT.

V and J are TRBV5-5 and TRBJ1-5; D gene uncertain. The CDR3 is 17 amino acids. V was pared by 4 bases and J by 3 bases, with 20 bases between. Per germline, CDR1 SGHKS and CDR2 YYEKEE (reference sequence). Here the CDR3 reads CASSPSRAALLNQPQHF. CDR3 in DNA: TGTGCCAGCAGCCCATCAAGAGCAGCGCTCCTCAATCAGCCCCAGCATTTT.

The chain combines TRBV5-5 with TRBJ1-4; 9 positions agree with TRBD1. The CDR3 has 15 residues. From germline, CDR1 is SGHKS and CDR2 YYEKEE (reference sequence). The junction had 7 bases not matched to a gene; V was cut back by 3 bases and J by 7 bases. CDR3 residues: CASSYGQGKGEKLFF. The CDR3 coding sequence is TGTGCCAGCAGCTATGGACAGGGGAAGGGTGAAAAACTGTTTTTT.

This clone appeared a single time. J is TRBJ2-3 and V is TRBV9, with D perhaps given as TRBD1 or TRBD2 (5 bases each). This CDR3 region has 16 residues. The germline V gene has CDR1 SGDLS and CDR2 YYNGEE. Trimming left V 3 bases short and J 4 bases short, with 18 bases between. The CDR3 loop is CASSAKTGRYADTQYF. The CDR3 region has the DNA TGTGCCAGCAGCGCCAAAACGGGACGTTATGCAGATACGCAGTATTTT.

The chain combines TRBV7-3 with TRBJ2-2; D is uncertain. The germline V gene encodes CDR1 SGHTA and CDR2 FQGTGA. The CDR3 contains 14 residues. V dropped 9 bases and J dropped 0 bases, with 11 bases sitting between them. This CDR3 is CASRSGANTGELFF. CDR3 bases: TGTGCCAGTCGATCAGGAGCGAACACCGGGGAGCTGTTTTTT.

The chain couples TRBV12-3 or TRBV12-4 to TRBJ1-5; D ambiguous. Trimming stripped 3 bases from V and 4 bases from J, with 7 bases between. CDR3 length equals 13 residues. The CDR3 coding sequence is TGTGCCAGCAGTTTGGGTACTAATCAGCCCCAGCATTTT. Amino acid sequence: CASSLGTNQPQHF.